Given below is one T cell receptor beta chain in context. This entry belongs to a study of blood T cell repertoires in COVID-19. Across the whole study: The United States, Italy and Spain provided the acute and convalescent COVID-19 samples. Sample material is recorded as cDNA or gDNA derived from T cells, B-cell-depleted T cells, or PBMCs.

In the original workflow: The authors estimated nucleated cell counts from reference gene primer amplification. Clones were read by immunoSEQ multiplex PCR, and TCRdb kept only the in-frame ones, dropping some. V, J and clone size were drawn from that table, and D and trimming were deduced from the DNA. The table has about 86,000 clones, roughly three quarters seen once. Germline CDR1 is MNHEY and CDR2 is SVGAGI. The CDR3 extends over 13 amino acids. Germline trimming cut 7 bases from V and 4 bases from J; bases unmatched to any gene: 6. The TCR was taken from a man between 70 and 80 years old with acute or convalescent COVID-19. This chain links TRBV6-5 with TRBJ1-1; 7 positions match TRBD1. The sample taken for sequencing was peripheral blood. The CDR3 DNA reads as TGTGCCAGCATGAGGAAGGGGGCCACTGAAGCTTTCTTT. It yields the protein CASMRKGATEAFF.